Shown below are 13 T cell receptor beta chains from a single sample sequenced in a study of Graves' ophthalmopathy and Graves' hyperthyroidism. RNA transcripts were the template, and TCR beta CDR3 regions were amplified from them. Amplification began with first-round RT-PCR using HTBI primers, then second-round multiplex PCR was performed. MiXCR was run by TCRdb on the multiplex PCR reads, yielding one entry per CDR3 protein. The data hold about 620,000 distinct CDR3 sequences, with 20% to 25% observed a single time. Specimen: peripheral blood. These receptor sequences come from a woman in her late teens or twenties with stable Graves' hyperthyroidism. Some clones in this sample may be carry-over from other donors' samples.

This chain links TRBV6-1 with TRBJ1-5; 7 positions agree with TRBD1. The CDR3 has 15 residues. In germline, CDR1 is MNHNS, CDR2 SASEGT. Trimming removed 7 bases from V and 4 bases from J; junction bases left unmatched: 10. CDR3 loop: CASIPDRVGNQPQHF. As DNA, the CDR3 is TGTGCCAGCATCCCCGACAGGGTGGGAAATCAGCCCCAGCATTTT.

This clonotype was seen many times. The gene calls are TRBV6-4 and TRBJ2-4; D not resolved. V lost 10 bases to trimming and J lost 0 bases, with 19 bases between them. The CDR3 extends over 16 amino acids. Germline V lookup: CDR1 MRHNA, CDR2 SNTAGT. Here the CDR3 DNA reads TGTGCCATCCCCTCCTCACCGAGCCTAGCCAAAAACATTCAGTACTTC. This sequence encodes CAIPSSPSLAKNIQYF.

This clonotype was counted at least ten times. The chain recombines TRBV12-3 or TRBV12-4 with TRBJ1-5; D unresolved. Trimming left V 1 base short and J 2 bases short, with 9 bases between. The length of the CDR3 is 15 residues. The chain's CDR3 is CASSLGVKGNQPQHF. The CDR3 nucleotides read TGTGCCAGCAGTTTAGGGGTGAAAGGCAATCAGCCCCAGCATTTT.

This clonotype has only a few counts. This may come from a read error, since a much larger clone is one base off. The V gene is TRBV7-9, the J gene TRBJ1-1; unclear D gene. Germline CDR1 and CDR2: SEHNR and FQNEAQ (reference sequence). V was cut by 5 bases and J by 4 bases, with 14 bases left in between. The CDR3 runs 14 residues. In DNA form, the CDR3 reads TGTGCCAGCAGCGTCGACGCTGGAAGCACTGAAGCTTTCTTT. This encodes CASSVDAGSTEAFF.

This clonotype occurred a few times. The CDR3: CASSLAGTAEAFF. CDR3 DNA sequence: TGTGCCAGCAGTCTCGCGGGGACGGCTGAAGCTTTCTTT. The rearrangement uses TRBV25-1 and TRBJ1-1; a possible D gene is TRBD1 (5 bases). This CDR3 has 13 residues. Per the germline V gene, CDR1 is MGHDK and CDR2 is SYGVNS. V was pared by 5 bases and J by 6 bases, with 13 bases between. The full variable domain, in which reference TRBV25-1 and TRBJ1-1 provide the parts outside the CDR3, is EADIYQTPRYLVIGTGKKITLECSQTMGHDKMYWYQQDPGMELHLIHYSYGVNSTEKGDLSSESTVSRIRTEHFPLTLESARPSHTSQYLCASSLAGTAEAFFGQGTRLTVV.

This clonotype was seen many times. The chain recombines TRBV29-1 with TRBJ2-7; possible D gene TRBD1, 6 bases. The CDR3 length is 13 residues. Per the germline V gene, CDR1 is SQVTM and CDR2 is ANQGSEA. Between the trimmed V and J ends, which lost 6 bases and 6 bases, there was a span of 18 bases. The CDR3 DNA follows: TGCAGCGTGACCGGGACACCTGGGAGCGAGCAGTACTTC. This codes for CSVTGTPGSEQYF.

The chain joins TRBV15 to TRBJ2-4; D might be TRBD2 (5 bases). Germline CDR1 reads LNHNV; CDR2 reads YYDKDF (reference sequence). This CDR3 region has 17 residues. V was trimmed by 0 bases and J by 1 base, leaving 13 bases between them. The CDR3 DNA reads TGTGCCACCAGCAGAGATTTAGAGGGAGCGGCCAAAAACATTCAGTACTTC. Its translation is CATSRDLEGAAKNIQYF.

This clonotype occurred a few times. The chain is built from TRBV19 and TRBJ1-1; a possible D gene is TRBD1 (5 bases). CDR1 and CDR2 from the germline V gene are LNHDA and SQIVND (reference sequence). V shed 3 bases and J shed 0 bases, with 11 bases lying between them. The CDR3 length is 15 residues. Here the CDR3 DNA reads TGTGCCAGTAGTATGGGGGTATCGATGAACACTGAAGCTTTCTTT. Translated, it gives CASSMGVSMNTEAFF.

The CDR3 DNA reads as TGCAGCGTCGTCAGGGGAGCCCAGTACTTC. This encodes CSVVRGAQYF. The chain employs TRBV29-1 and TRBJ2-5, with D possibly TRBD1 on 6 matching bases. The CDR3 has 10 amino acids. Trimming took 6 bases from V and 9 from J, leaving 11 bases between them. The germline V gene has CDR1 SQVTM and CDR2 ANQGSEA.

This clonotype has a handful of counts. The chain carries TRBV24-1 and TRBJ2-5; D unresolved. The V gene's germline CDR1 is KGHDR and CDR2 SFDVKD. With 11 bases removed from V and 0 bases from J, the gap between germline ends came to 12 bases. This CDR3 is built from 13 residues. CDR3 region: CAISGPNQETQYF. CDR3 sequence (DNA): TGTGCCATCTCTGGTCCCAACCAAGAGACCCAGTACTTC.

This clonotype was seen many times. The V and J genes are TRBV25-1 and TRBJ2-7, with 9 bases that match TRBD2. Losses at the gene ends were 4 bases for V and 3 bases for J; bases not matched to a gene: 7. This CDR3 comprises 15 residues. Germline-derived CDR1 and CDR2 are MGHDK and SYGVNS. The CDR3 here is CASSAGGRVGYEQYF. CDR3 DNA: TGTGCCAGCAGTGCAGGCGGGAGGGTGGGCTACGAGCAGTACTTC.

The chain employs TRBV12-3 or TRBV12-4 and TRBJ1-5; tentatively, D is TRBD1 (5 bases). This CDR3 is 15 amino acids long. Trimming pared 6 bases from V and 2 bases from J, leaving 14 bases between. The CDR3: CASSRVGTGNQPQHF. The CDR3 nucleotides are TGTGCCAGCAGCCGAGTGGGGACGGGCAATCAGCCCCAGCATTTT.

The CDR3, as DNA: TGTGCCATCAGCAAGGACAGGAGCAATCAGCCCCAGCATTTT. It encodes CAISKDRSNQPQHF. This rearrangement joins TRBV10-3 to TRBJ1-5; 7 positions agree with TRBD1. V was clipped by 6 bases and J by 1 base; unmatched bases: 3. The CDR3 length is 14 residues. The V gene's germline CDR1 is ENHRY and CDR2 SYGVKD.